The 11 T cell receptor beta chains below all came from one sample that was sequenced in a study of blood T cell repertoires in COVID-19. Profiled with immunoSEQ multiplex PCR; TCRdb holds only in-frame clones, not every one. The profile shows around 200,000 clones, 80% to 90% of them singletons. Specimen: PBMCs or T cells enriched from blood (not recorded which). The receptors come from a woman aged 40-49 years with acute COVID-19.

V is TRBV11-2 and J is TRBJ2-7; D is uncertain. The germline V gene has CDR1 SGHAT and CDR2 FQNNGV. Between the trimmed V and J ends, which lost 5 bases and 0 bases, there was a span of 11 bases. The CDR3 is made up of 14 amino acids. The CDR3 reads CASSHPASSYEQYF. The CDR3 nucleotides read TGTGCCAGCAGCCACCCGGCTAGCTCCTACGAGCAGTACTTC.

V gene TRBV18 combines with J gene TRBJ2-2, with 9 positions matching TRBD1. The germline V gene encodes CDR1 KGHSH and CDR2 LQKENI. The V segment lost 6 bases and the J segment 1 base; nucleotides outside the gene matches: 12. There are 18 residues in the CDR3. The CDR3 reads CASSVPGQGLGNTGELFF. The CDR3 region has the DNA TGTGCCAGCTCCGTTCCGGGACAGGGACTCGGGAACACCGGGGAGCTGTTTTTT. Based on the CDR3 plus reference TRBV18 and TRBJ2-2, the full variable domain is NAGVMQNPRHLVRRRGQEARLRCSPMKGHSHVYWYRQLPEEGLKFMVYLQKENIIDESGMPKERFSAEFPKEGPSILRIQQVVRGDSAAYFCASSVPGQGLGNTGELFFGEGSRLTVL.

This sequence joins TRBV6-6 and TRBJ2-5; 7 nucleotides agree with TRBD2. With V trimmed by 10 bases and J by 4 bases, 6 bases remained unmatched. This CDR3 has 12 residues. CDR1 and CDR2 (germline): MNHNY, SVGAGI (reference sequence). The CDR3 reads CAISGEGETQYF. CDR3 sequence (DNA): TGTGCCATCTCGGGGGAGGGAGAGACCCAGTACTTC.

This clone was observed once. V usage is TRBV7-8 and J usage is TRBJ1-2, with 8 bases fitting TRBD1. J was trimmed by 8 bases and V by 3 bases; bases with no gene match: 5. This CDR3 is built from 13 residues. Germline CDR1 is SGHVS and CDR2 is FQNEAQ. CDR3 nucleotides: TGTGCCAGCAGCTTGACAGGGGTGGGAGGCTACACCTTC. It is translated as CASSLTGVGGYTF.

This sequence joins TRBV9 and TRBJ2-5, with TRBD2 as a possible D gene (6 bases). Trimming stripped 0 bases from V and 1 base from J, with 16 bases between. Germline CDR1 and CDR2: SGDLS and YYNGEE. The CDR3 covers 17 residues. The CDR3 nucleotides are TGTGCCAGCAGCGTAGGGGACGCGCGGGACCTCCAAGAGACCCAGTACTTC. This translates into CASSVGDARDLQETQYF.

This clone was seen only once. This chain links TRBV7-6 with TRBJ2-2; tentatively, D is TRBD2 (7 bases). The CDR3 is 17 residues long. Trimming took off 1 base at V and 6 bases at J, with 18 bases between the two ends. Per the germline V gene, CDR1 is SGHVS and CDR2 is FNYEAQ. The CDR3 sequence is CASSLEVRGGYAGELFF. The CDR3 DNA sequence: TGTGCCAGCAGCTTAGAGGTCAGGGGAGGGTACGCCGGGGAGCTGTTTTTT.

This chain uses TRBV27 with TRBJ2-3; TRBD1 is a possible D gene (6 bases). The CDR3 spans 16 residues. The ends were cut back, 0 bases at V and 1 base at J, with 11 bases in the middle. CDR1 and CDR2 from the germline V gene are MNHEY and SMNVEV (reference sequence). Here the CDR3 reads CASSLSPRGGTDTQYF. The DNA of the CDR3 is TGTGCCAGCAGTTTATCGCCCAGGGGAGGCACAGATACGCAGTATTTT.

V and J are TRBV19 and TRBJ2-1; 10 bases line up with TRBD2. The CDR3 sequence is 19 residues long. Germline V gene sequence: CDR1 LNHDA, CDR2 SQIVND (reference sequence). J lost 2 bases, V lost 2 bases, and 12 bases had no gene match. DNA of the CDR3: TGTGCCAGTAGTATACCTAGCGGGGGCCGCCCCCGGGCCTACAATGAGCAGTTCTTC. Its translation is CASSIPSGGRPRAYNEQFF.

The genes are TRBV12-3 or TRBV12-4 and TRBJ1-2; D possibly corresponds to TRBD1 (6 bases). V was cut by 6 bases and J by 7 bases, with 15 bases left in between. The CDR3 extends over 13 amino acids. The CDR3 is CASSHNRAGGYTF. For the CDR3, the DNA is TGTGCCAGCAGCCACAACAGGGCGGGTGGCTACACCTTC.

In this sample, this clone turned up a few times. The genes are TRBV19 and TRBJ2-4, with 9 bases identical to TRBD2. J lost 4 bases, V lost 3 bases, and 10 bases had no gene match. The CDR3 is made up of 17 amino acids. Per the germline V gene, CDR1 is LNHDA and CDR2 is SQIVND (reference sequence). The CDR3 is CASSMNAGGPWKNIQYF. CDR3 nucleotide sequence: TGTGCCAGTAGTATGAACGCGGGAGGGCCTTGGAAAAACATTCAGTACTTC.

The CDR3 DNA is TGTGCCAGCAGCCCTAACGGACAGGTAGTCCCTTTCTATGGCTACACCTTC. Translation gives CASSPNGQVVPFYGYTF. The chain carries TRBV11-2 and TRBJ1-2; 7 nucleotides line up with TRBD1. V lost 5 bases to trimming and J lost 4 bases; unmatched junction nucleotides: 16. Germline lookup yields CDR1 SGHAT and CDR2 FQNNGV. The CDR3 loop spans 17 amino acids.